The 4 T cell receptor beta chains listed next were all sequenced from one sample in a study of T cell clonotyping in hematopoietic cell transplantation. Time point described: recipient sample about 28 days before transplant, after cytoreduction. Sequencing was performed with immunoSEQ multiplex PCR; in TCRdb, only in-frame clones are kept and a portion is missing. The sample has 20,000 to 30,000 clones, around 83% seen once. This material consisted of peripheral blood mononuclear cells, taken before stem cell transplant. The receptors shown here come from a woman in her sixties with acute myeloid leukemia. Some clones in this sample may be carry-over from other donors' samples.

This clone was found a few times. This chain joins TRBV6-4 and TRBJ1-2, with TRBD1 identical over 12 bases. J lost 6 bases, V lost 2 bases, and 7 bases had no gene match. This CDR3 comprises 16 residues. From germline, CDR1 is MRHNA and CDR2 SNTAGT. CDR3 residues: CASSDTGTGGWDGYTF. CDR3 DNA sequence: TGTGCCAGCAGTGACACCGGGACAGGGGGCTGGGATGGCTACACCTTC.

V is TRBV5-1 and J is TRBJ1-1; D gene unclear. Deletions cut 3 bases from V and 0 bases from J, with 6 bases between. Per germline, CDR1 SGHRS and CDR2 YFSETQ. This CDR3 is built from 13 residues. CDR3 nucleotide sequence: TGCGCCAGCAGCTCCGGACTGAACACTGAAGCTTTCTTT. The encoded protein is CASSSGLNTEAFF.

This chain uses TRBV19 with TRBJ2-3; D is uncertain. This CDR3 contains 13 residues. CDR1 LNHDA and CDR2 SQIVND come from the germline V gene (reference sequence). V was pared by 7 bases and J by 2 bases, with 10 bases between. The DNA of the CDR3 is TGTGCCAGTATTCAACAGTTCACAGATACGCAGTATTTT. It encodes CASIQQFTDTQYF.

The chain combines TRBV4-1 with TRBJ1-1; tentative D call: TRBD1 (5 bases). V lost 3 bases to trimming and J lost 2 bases, with 22 bases between them. The CDR3 has 18 amino acids. Germline V gene data show CDR1 as MGHRA and CDR2 as YSYEKL. The CDR3 reads CASSQGPGRGGLNTEAFF. CDR3 nucleotides: TGCGCCAGCAGCCAGGGGCCGGGACGTGGGGGTCTTAACACTGAAGCTTTCTTT.